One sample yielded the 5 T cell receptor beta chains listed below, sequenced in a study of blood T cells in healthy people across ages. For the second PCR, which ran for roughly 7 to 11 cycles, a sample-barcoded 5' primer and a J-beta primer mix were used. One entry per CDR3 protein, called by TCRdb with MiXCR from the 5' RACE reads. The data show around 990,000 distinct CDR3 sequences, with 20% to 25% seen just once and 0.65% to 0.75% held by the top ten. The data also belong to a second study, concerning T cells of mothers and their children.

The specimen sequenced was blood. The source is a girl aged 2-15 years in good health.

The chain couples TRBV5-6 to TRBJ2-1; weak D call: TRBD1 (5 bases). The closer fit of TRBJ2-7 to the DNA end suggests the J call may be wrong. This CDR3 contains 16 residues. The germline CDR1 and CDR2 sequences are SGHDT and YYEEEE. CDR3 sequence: CASSLRTFLFTYEQYF. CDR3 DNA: TGTGCCAGCAGCTTGCGGACATTCCTCTTTACCTACGAGCAGTACTTC.

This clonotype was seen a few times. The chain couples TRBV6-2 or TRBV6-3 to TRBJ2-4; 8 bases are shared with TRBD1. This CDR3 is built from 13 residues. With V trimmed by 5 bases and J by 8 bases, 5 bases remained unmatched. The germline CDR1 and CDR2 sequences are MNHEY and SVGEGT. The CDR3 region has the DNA TGTGCCAGCAGTAAGGACAGGGAAGACATTCAGTACTTC. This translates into CASSKDREDIQYF.

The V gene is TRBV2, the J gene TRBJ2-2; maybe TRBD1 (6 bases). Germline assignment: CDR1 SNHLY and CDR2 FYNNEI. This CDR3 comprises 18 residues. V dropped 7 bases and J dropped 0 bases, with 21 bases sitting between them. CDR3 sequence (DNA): TGTGCCAGCACCGTCAACACGGCAGGGGCCTCGAACACCGGGGAGCTGTTTTTT. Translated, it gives CASTVNTAGASNTGELFF.

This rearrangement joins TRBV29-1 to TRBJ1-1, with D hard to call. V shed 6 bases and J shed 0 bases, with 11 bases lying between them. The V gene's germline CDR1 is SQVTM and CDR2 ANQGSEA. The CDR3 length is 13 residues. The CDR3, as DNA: TGCAGCGTGCTCGGACCCGTGAACACTGAAGCTTTCTTT. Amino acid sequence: CSVLGPVNTEAFF.

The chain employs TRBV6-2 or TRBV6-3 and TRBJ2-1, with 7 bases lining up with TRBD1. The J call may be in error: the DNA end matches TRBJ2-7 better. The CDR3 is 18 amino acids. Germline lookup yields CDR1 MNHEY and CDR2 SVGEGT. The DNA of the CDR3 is TGTGCCAGCAGTTACCGCCCATGGCAGGGGGTACGGTCCTACGAGCAGTACTTC. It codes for CASSYRPWQGVRSYEQYF.